This TCR beta chain was sequenced during a study of identical twins. TCRdb fed the 5' RACE reads into MiXCR, producing one record per CDR3 protein. The data contain some 500,000 distinct CDR3 sequences, over 12% of them singletons. Per germline, CDR1 MRHNA and CDR2 SNTAGT. Trimming took 7 bases from V and 14 from J, leaving 6 bases between them. This CDR3 region has 8 residues. The sample was also linked to a second study, of yellow fever vaccine responses in identical twins.

The TCR comes from a woman between 18 and 29 years old in good health. V and J are TRBV6-4 and TRBJ2-1; no definite D call. Sequencing was done on a sample of CD4+ T cells sorted from blood. CDR3 residues: CASIGEFF. The CDR3 DNA sequence: TGTGCCAGCATTGGGGAGTTCTTC.